This record covers a single T cell receptor (beta chain). Its matching antigen is unknown. TCRdb reanalysed the 5' RACE reads using MiXCR and keeps one entry per CDR3 protein. The sample holds some 320,000 distinct CDR3 sequences, more than 13% seen once. Trimming took 10 bases from V and 3 from J, leaving 16 bases between them. The V gene's germline CDR1 is MNHEY and CDR2 SVGEGT. CDR3 length: 13 amino acids. The data were obtained in a study of T-cell memory formation after mild COVID-19. Study observations and caveats: Of the contracting clones, CD4+ ones lay mainly in CM and EM, and CD8+ ones in EMRA.

The sample consisted of PBMCs or a T cell subset sorted from them (not recorded which). The chain has TRBV6-2 or TRBV6-3 and TRBJ2-7; D is undetermined. This TCR derives from a man aged 18 to 35 who had mild COVID-19 (a few samples of this study predate the infection). Cell type and time point are not known. CDR3 bases: TGTGCCACTCGTCGGGCGATCCTCTACGAGCAGTACGTC. Protein: CATRRAILYEQYV.